These T cell receptor beta chains were read from a single sample in a study of blood T cell repertoires in COVID-19. Some clones are missing from TCRdb's copy, which holds only in-frame ones; the method was immunoSEQ multiplex PCR. The sample yields about 130,000 clones, around 76% seen once. The sample comprised peripheral blood. The receptors originated from a man aged 55-75 years with acute or convalescent COVID-19. Both conserved end residues are part of each CDR3. The order of the fields is D gene, J gene, V gene, clone size, CDR3 DNA, CDR3 protein. D genes are given only for firm matches. The size field is filled for only some rows; it gives once, few, many or a size class.

TRBD2 TRBJ2-3 TRBV7-7 once TGTGCCAGCAGCTCCGGGGGGGCGGGCACAGATACGCAGTATTTT CASSSGGAGTDTQYF
TRBD1 TRBJ2-2 TRBV28 - TGTGCCAGCACGCCAGGGGGCGAGAACACCGGGGAGCTGTTTTTT CASTPGGENTGELFF
- TRBJ2-7 TRBV7-2 - TGTGCCAGCAGCAAGGGGCAGGGACTTTACGAGCAGTACTTC CASSKGQGLYEQYF
- TRBJ2-2 TRBV15 - TGTGCCACCAGCTTCGGAGGGCCGAACACCGGGGAGCTGTTTTTT CATSFGGPNTGELFF
TRBD1 TRBJ2-1 TRBV3-1/TRBV3-2 once TGTGCCAGCAGCCGGCGGACAGGGGCCTACAATGAGCAGTTCTTC CASSRRTGAYNEQFF
TRBD1 TRBJ1-2 TRBV29-1 - TGCAGCGTTGTTGACCCCAAAACCAGGGGGAGAGGTTATGGCTACACCTTC CSVVDPKTRGRGYGYTF
- TRBJ1-1 TRBV19 - TGTGCCAGTAGTGAGATACAGGGTCTTAGCACTGAAGCTTTCTTT CASSEIQGLSTEAFF
- TRBJ2-1 TRBV4-1 many TGCGCCAGCAGCTCAAGACCACCCGCGGTAAGCTACAATGAGCAGTTCTTC CASSSRPPAVSYNEQFF
- TRBJ2-3 TRBV6-5 - TGTGCCAGCAAGATCGGGGGTGCAGATACGCAGTATTTT CASKIGGADTQYF
- TRBJ1-1 TRBV27 once TGTGCCAGCTGTAGCAGGGGATGGACTGAAGCTTTCTTT CASCSRGWTEAFF
TRBD1 TRBJ1-4 TRBV5-1 - TGCGCCAGCAGGAGGGAAGGGACAGCAAATGAAAAACTGTTTTTT CASRREGTANEKLFF
- TRBJ2-7 TRBV5-1 - TGCGCCAGCAGCTTGGCTCCGAGGGGGTCGAGGGAGCAGTACTTC CASSLAPRGSREQYF
- TRBJ1-2 TRBV19 - TGTGCCAGTAGTCGGGGGGGTTATGGCTACACCTTC CASSRGGYGYTF
- TRBJ1-6 TRBV7-8 - TGTGCCAGCAGCTTGAGGGGGTCACTGACTAATTCACCCCTCCACTTT CASSLRGSLTNSPLHF
TRBD1 TRBJ2-6 TRBV30 - TGTGCCTGGAGTTCTCAGGGGGCAGGCGTCCTGACTTTC CAWSSQGAGVLTF
TRBD1 TRBJ1-2 TRBV30 - TGTGCTAAGGACTCCCGGGACAGTGAAATAGCTAACTATGGCTACACCTTC CAKDSRDSEIANYGYTF
TRBD2 TRBJ2-5 TRBV5-8 once TGTGCCAGCAGCAAACTAGCGGGAGGTAAAGAGACCCAGTACTTC CASSKLAGGKETQYF
- TRBJ1-1 TRBV6-5 - TGTGCCAGCAGCCCGCCGGCCGGGATGGGAACTGAAGCTTTCTTT CASSPPAGMGTEAFF
- TRBJ2-3 TRBV19 few TGTGCCAGTGTGGGAGACGGGATAGCGCAGTATTTT CASVGDGIAQYF
TRBD2 TRBJ2-5 TRBV5-1 - TGCGCCAGCAGCTTGGAGGCGGGAGAGTTTGAGACCCAGTACTTC CASSLEAGEFETQYF
TRBD1 TRBJ2-1 TRBV6-5 - TGTGCCAGCAGTTACCCAGGGACAGCGTACAATGAGCAGTTCTTC CASSYPGTAYNEQFF
- TRBJ1-2 TRBV4-1 - TGCGCCAGCAGCCAAGCCCTAAGACAGGCGGACTATGGCTACACCTTC CASSQALRQADYGYTF
TRBD2 TRBJ2-7 TRBV6-5 - TGTGCCAGCAGACGCAGACTAGCGGGAGTTGGAGAGCAGTACTTC CASRRRLAGVGEQYF
- TRBJ2-7 TRBV6-6 - TGTGCCAGCAGTTACTCTGGGGACAACGAGCAGTACTTC CASSYSGDNEQYF
- TRBJ1-2 TRBV6-5 once TGTGCCAGCACCTACGGGGGACGGGGCTATGGCTACACCTTC CASTYGGRGYGYTF
- TRBJ2-7 TRBV11-2 - TGTGCCAGCAGCCCCTTGGCTTCGGGGGAGCAGTACTTC CASSPLASGEQYF
TRBD1 TRBJ1-2 TRBV5-1 - TGCGCCAGCAGCTTGGCGGTTGGGTACAGGGGAGTACGAGGCTACACCTTC CASSLAVGYRGVRGYTF
- TRBJ1-4 TRBV6-1 once TGTGCCAGCAGTGAGCTTTACAGGGCCACTAATGAAAAACTGTTTTTT CASSELYRATNEKLFF
- TRBJ2-7 TRBV5-1 - TGCGCCAGCAGCTTGGATAGCGGAGCCTACGAGCAGTACTTC CASSLDSGAYEQYF
TRBD1 TRBJ1-2 TRBV2 - TGTGCCAGCAGTGATCAACAGGGGGCTGTTCAAGTAGCTGGCTACACCTTC CASSDQQGAVQVAGYTF
TRBD2 TRBJ2-3 TRBV20-1 - TGCAGTGCTAGTATTTTTGCGGGAGGGCCCGTAGATACGCAGTATTTT CSASIFAGGPVDTQYF
- TRBJ2-7 TRBV15 - TGTGCCACCAGCAGACCAACAGGGTCGAACTCCTACGAGCAGTACTTC CATSRPTGSNSYEQYF
- TRBJ2-6 TRBV5-1 - TGCGCCAGCAGATCCGGCGAGGTGCATGGGGCCAACGTCCTGACTTTC CASRSGEVHGANVLTF
- TRBJ1-5 TRBV5-6 - TGTGCCAGCAGCTTGGGGCATAGCAATCAGCCCCAGCATTTT CASSLGHSNQPQHF
TRBD2 TRBJ2-3 TRBV4-2 few TGTGCCAGCAGCCAAGAAATGTTGGGAGGGTCGTGGACAGATACGCAGTATTTT CASSQEMLGGSWTDTQYF
TRBD2 TRBJ2-7 TRBV6-4 - TGTGCCAGCAGCCAAATAGCGGGGGGCTCCTACGAGCAGTACTTC CASSQIAGGSYEQYF
- TRBJ2-3 TRBV2 - TGTGCCAGCCGTCTAAGCGCCCGACGCACAGATACGCAGTATTTT CASRLSARRTDTQYF
TRBD2 TRBJ2-7 TRBV27 - TGTGCCAGCAGTTTATCAGCTAGCGGGGTGTACGAGCAGTACTTC CASSLSASGVYEQYF
TRBD1 TRBJ2-1 TRBV27 - TGTGCCACCGGGACAGGTTTACTCAATGAGCAGTTCTTC CATGTGLLNEQFF
- TRBJ2-3 TRBV11-3 - TGTGCCAGCAGCTTAGGGGTTTTACAGGCCACAGATACGCAGTATTTT CASSLGVLQATDTQYF
- TRBJ1-1 TRBV30 - TGTGCCTGGATGACAGCCGTGGGGAAAGCTTTCTTT CAWMTAVGKAFF
- TRBJ1-4 TRBV6-6 - TGTGCCAGCAGTTCCCCCGCAGGGTTTAATGAAAAACTGTTTTTT CASSSPAGFNEKLFF
TRBD2 TRBJ2-2 TRBV7-3 - TGTGCCAGCAATCTAGCGGGAGGACGCACCGGGGAGCTGTTTTTT CASNLAGGRTGELFF
TRBD1 TRBJ1-1 TRBV18 - TGTGCCAGCTCACCACCGGGCGGGACAGGGGCGCGAGGATTTGAAGCTTTCTTT CASSPPGGTGARGFEAFF
TRBD1 TRBJ1-2 TRBV12-5 - TGTGCTAGTGGTTTGCCTGATACGGGACAGGGGGCTGACGGCTACACCTTC CASGLPDTGQGADGYTF
- TRBJ1-1 TRBV29-1 - TGCAGCGCCCGGACAGTTAACACTGAAGCTTTCTTT CSARTVNTEAFF
TRBD1 TRBJ1-2 TRBV24-1 - TGTGCCACCAGTGGTGAACGACAGGGTGAGAATGGCTACACCTTC CATSGERQGENGYTF
- TRBJ1-2 TRBV6-5 - TGTGCCAGCAGGGCTTTAAACCTCTATGGCTACACCTTC CASRALNLYGYTF
TRBD1 TRBJ1-1 TRBV10-1 few TGCGCCAGCAGTGAGGGGACAGGGATGGCCACTGAAGCTTTCTTT CASSEGTGMATEAFF
- TRBJ1-4 TRBV10-2 - TGCGCAACCGGGGGGGACACTAATGAAAAACTGTTTTTT CATGGDTNEKLFF
TRBD1 TRBJ1-6 TRBV6-5 - TGTGCCAGCAGTATCGGGACAGCGAATTCACCCCTCCACTTT CASSIGTANSPLHF
TRBD2 TRBJ2-1 TRBV7-9 - TGTGCCAGCATAAGGACTAGCGGGGGCAATGAGCAGTTCTTC CASIRTSGGNEQFF
TRBD2 TRBJ2-3 TRBV24-1 - TGTGCCACCAGTGATTCCAGCGGGGCAAATACGCAGTATTTT CATSDSSGANTQYF
- TRBJ2-3 TRBV24-1 - TGTGCCACCAGTGGGGCAGGGGTTAGCACAGATACGCAGTATTTT CATSGAGVSTDTQYF